The following is a T cell receptor (beta chain) sequence with its context. Its antigen is undetermined. Sequencing was performed with immunoSEQ multiplex PCR; in TCRdb, only in-frame clones are kept and a portion is missing. The data contain some 27,000 clones, about 90% of them singletons. The data were taken from a study of untreated major depressive disorder. Overall study results and limits: TRBV05-01 (Vbeta 5.1) usage was higher in CD4+ T cells of depressed patients than controls.

Trimming removed 1 base at V and 6 bases at J, with 8 bases between. The CDR3 runs to 12 residues. Germline V gene lookup returns CDR1 SGHRS and CDR2 YFSETQ. The origin of this receptor is a woman in her 30s with major depressive disorder. This chain joins TRBV5-1 and TRBJ2-7, with no clear D. The source material was CD4+ T cells from PBMCs. The CDR3: CASSLIGLEQYF. In nucleotides, the CDR3 is TGCGCCAGCAGCTTGATAGGCCTCGAGCAGTACTTC.